The present entry profiles one T cell receptor beta chain with its context. The specificity of this receptor is unknown. No qualities accompany the bases; no much larger clone lies one base away. This specimen comes from a study of draining lymph node invasion in breast cancer (dated by TCRdb to about 2020). For the wider study: Histology and cytokeratin immunohistochemistry were used to diagnose nodal metastasis, and EpCAM/CD45 flow cytometry was used to confirm the diagnosis. Lymph nodes from roughly 5 patients were covered by the separate targeted TCR sequencing, and for three of those patients the primary tumors were sequenced as well. Matched non-invaded and tumor-invaded tumor-draining lymph nodes plus the primary tumor were contributed by each patient, with both Treg and Tconv subsets profiled. Across breast cancer tissues, a separate targeted assay used bulk TCR-beta CDR3 sequencing to compare sorted memory regulatory T cells with memory conventional CD4 T cells.

Memory regulatory T cells were isolated by sorting for CD4+ CD45RA- CD25high cells. Whether a tumor-draining lymph node counted as invaded or non-invaded depended on the presence or absence of metastatic tumor cells. Before staining and sorting, T cells were pre-enriched using a Miltenyi Pan T Cell isolation kit. Immunohistochemistry for estrogen receptor, progesterone receptor, HER2 and Ki-67 was used to characterize primary tumors. Fresh surgical tissue was processed within a few hours after surgery by cutting into small fragments. The tissue fragments were enzymatically digested with Liberase TL plus DNase for 20 minutes and then passed through a 40-micrometer strainer. After DAPI live/dead staining, sorting was performed on a BD FACS Aria II with roughly 96-99% purity. The sorted cells were lysed in TCL buffer, and a Norgen Single Cell RNA purification kit, including DNase treatment, was used to purify the RNA.

The library was prepared using bulk RNA-seq. Sequencer: Illumina HiSeq 2500. As for how the authors treated the data: In the separate targeted TCR-seq dataset, CDR3 sequences were extracted from raw reads and quantified using MiXCR version 2.1.5 with default parameters. The separate targeted TCR-seq dataset defined each TCR-beta clone by its combination of V gene, J gene and CDR3 sequence. The separate targeted TCR-seq dataset was filtered by first dropping clones with fewer than three counts and then keeping only the 90% most strongly expressed clones in each sample. The separate targeted TCR-seq dataset calculated Treg-Tconv overlap for each tissue as the number of shared clones divided by the total number of Treg clones, multiplied by 100. The raw public reads went through TCRdb reprocessing: fastp at Q25, MiXCR clone calling, in-frame beta chains kept. Identical CDR3 proteins give one entry, which carries the most common genes and DNA. TCRdb, not the authors, supplied the V and J calls. This sample comprises 1,000 to 1,500 distinct CDR3 sequences, more than 55% of them detected only once. The ten largest make up 8.5% to 12% of the sample.

CDR3 length: 17 amino acids, cysteine to phenylalanine. Only the CDR3 portion is preserved as DNA: 51 bases, with reading frame beginning at the first base. Cut back by 1 base and 0 bases, the V and J ends lie 14 bases apart. CDR1 and CDR2 were assigned from the germline V gene as MGHRA and YSYEKL. What the study reported, not specific to this receptor: Tracking of the top-100 tumor clones could be carried out in just a couple of patients. Whether Treg conversion occurred in a given organ or whether converted Tregs recirculated between nodes and tumor could not be resolved from the data. In each tissue, about 12-22% of Treg TCRs were also present in Tconvs, a finding interpreted as suggesting peripheral induction of Tregs. Some of the top 100 tumor clones were detected in invaded and non-invaded nodes, suggesting recirculation between tumor and draining nodes. According to the targeted TCR-seq data, Tregs appeared to be more clonally expanded than Tconvs in every tissue, and both subsets had lower diversity in tumor than in lymph nodes. TCRs shared between Treg and Tconv subsets were regarded as suggestive, but not proof, of a common clonal origin.

The sequence joins TRBV4-1 to TRBJ2-3; the D gene is perhaps TRBD1 or TRBD2, each of them matching over 6 bases. Sequencing was done on a sample of sorted memory Tregs from a lymph node. This specimen's cell subset or site label, per the study, means: CD45RA-negative sorted CD4+ T cells (memory Tconv or effector/memory Treg). This TCR was recovered from a female donor with luminal breast cancer. The sequenced DNA: TGCGCCAGCAGCCAAGGGAACGGGGGCCTGAGCACAGATACGCAGTATTTT. Translated, it reads CASSQGNGGLSTDTQYF.